This TCR beta chain came from a study of regulatory T cells in long-lasting Graves disease. Time point here: newly diagnosed GD, antithyroid drugs for less than 3 months. The TCR library was made from RNA extracted from PBMCs. A volume of roughly 8.4 milliliters of peripheral blood was collected in EDTA tubes. Construction of TCR beta libraries relied on iRepertoire HTBI primers and on Arm-PCR targeting CDR3 regions. TCRdb called the multiplex PCR reads again in MiXCR, with one record for every CDR3 protein. This sample has approximately 400,000 distinct CDR3 sequences, with approximately 15% found just once. The sample was also reused in another study, on T cells in Graves' hyperthyroidism and ophthalmopathy. That report adds: Graves' hyperthyroidism was deemed stable absent ophthalmopathy progression within 18 months. Used for diagnoses were clinical symptoms, serum thyroxine and TRAb, thyroid ultrasound and orbital computed tomography. In the blood, most expanded thyroid clonotypes above 0.001 appeared as well.

The clonotype was recovered from a woman in her thirties or forties with Graves disease. The starting material was peripheral blood mononuclear cells (PBMCs), obtained at new diagnosis, from a patient treated with antithyroid drugs.

For the CDR3, the DNA is TGTGCCACCGAAACCAAGGACAGGGGGTGGTCCGGGGAGCTGTTTTTT. Encoded protein: CATETKDRGWSGELFF. This chain uses TRBV19 with TRBJ2-2; 10 positions agree with TRBD1. This CDR3 region has 16 residues. Per the germline V gene, CDR1 is LNHDA and CDR2 is SQIVND (reference sequence). V trimming: 10 bases; J trimming: 6 bases; junction bases outside the gene matches: 14.